This T cell receptor (beta chain) was sequenced in a study of cytomegalovirus exposure and HLA in healthy donors. The sample holds a few counts of this clone. What it recognizes is unknown. The assay was immunoSEQ multiplex PCR, and TCRdb's table has in-frame clones only and misses some. The sample holds approximately 280,000 clones, around nine tenths seen once. Germline V gives CDR1 SGDLS, CDR2 YYNGEE. The CDR3 is made up of 13 amino acids. The V end was cut by 4 bases, the J end by 7 bases, with 14 bases between. Study conclusions and caveats: Among TCR beta chains, those listed as cytomegalovirus-associated numbered about 160. Specificity of a few CMV-associated chains for CMV antigens was verified in vitro. Rarity marked most TCR sequences, yet some public TCRs occurred in many donors.

This chain uses TRBV9 with TRBJ1-2; D is uncertain. The sequenced material came from PBMCs. The sequence was collected from a woman aged 18-35 years in good health and CMV-seronegative. The CDR3 loop reads CASSQRGPSGYTF. In nucleotides, the CDR3 is TGTGCCAGCAGCCAACGAGGCCCCTCTGGCTACACCTTC. Together with reference TRBV9 and TRBJ1-2, the CDR3 gives the full variable domain: DSGVTQTPKHLITATGQRVTLRCSPRSGDLSVYWYQQSLDQGLQFLIQYYNGEERAKGNILERFSAQQFPDLHSELNLSSLELGDSALYFCASSQRGPSGYTFGSGTRLTVV.